These 9 T cell receptor beta chains were sequenced from one sample in a study of T cell repertoires and Cas9 in healthy adults. The method was immunoSEQ multiplex PCR; TCRdb's version includes in-frame clones alone and lacks a portion of them. The repertoire has 20,000 to 25,000 clones, approximately 90% of them found once; the top ten carry about 0.84%. Sequencing was carried out using CD4+ effector T cells (CD127+, CD25-, CD137-, CD154-) from PBMCs; culture status not recorded. Source of these receptors: a human donor in good health.

The chain combines TRBV4-3 with TRBJ1-4; D perhaps matches TRBD1 (6 bases). The CDR3 is 12 residues long. V was shortened by 6 bases and J by 7 bases, with 9 bases between the two germline ends. Per germline, CDR1 LGHNA and CDR2 YSLEER. This CDR3 is CASRRGVEKLFF. The CDR3, as DNA: TGCGCCAGCAGGAGGGGGGTTGAAAAACTGTTTTTT.

CDR3 amino acids: CASSKAVGSHYGYTF. In nucleotides, the CDR3 is TGTGCCAGCAGCAAAGCGGTAGGCAGCCACTATGGCTACACCTTC. V gene TRBV21-1 combines with J gene TRBJ1-2. TRBV21-1 is shown as a pseudogene. There are 15 residues in the CDR3.

The chain couples TRBV25-1 to TRBJ1-4, with a possible D match to TRBD1 (5 bases). The CDR3 totals 16 residues. Trimming left V 1 base short and J 3 bases short, with 12 bases between. Germline CDR1 is MGHDK and CDR2 is SYGVNS. The CDR3 loop reads CASSESQGGANEKLFF. In nucleotides, the CDR3 is TGTGCCAGCAGTGAATCTCAGGGTGGGGCTAATGAAAAACTGTTTTTT.

This rearrangement joins TRBV7-8 to TRBJ2-1; TRBD2 matches at 10 bases. The CDR3 is 16 amino acids. The V gene end was trimmed by 5 bases and the J gene end by 8 bases; junction bases not matched to a gene: 12. CDR1 and CDR2 (germline): SGHVS, FQNEAQ. Here the CDR3 DNA reads TGTGCCAGCAGCCCCGGCGGGTTAGCGGGAGGCGATGAGCAGTTCTTC. Protein product: CASSPGGLAGGDEQFF. Full variable domain (outside the CDR3, taken from reference TRBV7-8 and TRBJ2-1): GAGVSQSPRYKVAKRGQDVALRCDPISGHVSLFWYQQALGQGPEFLTYFQNEAQLDKSGLPSDRFFAERPEGSVSTLKIQRTQQEDSAVYLCASSPGGLAGGDEQFFGPGTRLTVL.

In the case of this clone: In the same sample, other DNA sequences code for this CDR3. The chain combines TRBV11-2 with TRBJ2-1; 8 positions agree with TRBD2. The V segment lost 4 bases and the J segment 9 bases; nucleotides outside the gene matches: 8. From germline, CDR1 is SGHAT and CDR2 FQNNGV. There are 14 residues in the CDR3. The CDR3 region has the DNA TGTGCCAGCAGCTCGAGGACTAGCCGGGGTGAGCAGTTCTTC. Translated: CASSSRTSRGEQFF.

This chain joins TRBV4-1 and TRBJ1-4, with 7 bases fitting TRBD1. V gave up 1 base and J gave up 0 bases; unmatched junction bases: 5. The CDR3 runs to 17 residues. Germline loops: CDR1 MGHRA, CDR2 YSYEKL. The CDR3 loop reads CASSQGDRHATNEKLFF. The DNA for the CDR3 is TGCGCCAGCAGCCAAGGGGACAGACATGCAACTAATGAAAAACTGTTTTTT.

This chain links TRBV6-4 with TRBJ2-2; D is ambiguous. V lost 7 bases, J lost 6 bases, and 12 bases lay in between. From germline, CDR1 is MRHNA and CDR2 SNTAGT. The length of the CDR3 is 13 residues. CDR3 sequence (DNA): TGTGCCAGCAAGGCTAACACCGCCGGGGAGCTGTTTTTT. Its translation is CASKANTAGELFF.

V gene TRBV11-2 combines with J gene TRBJ1-2; 7 nucleotides line up with TRBD1. Trimming at V came to 4 bases and at J to 0 bases, leaving 14 bases not matched to a gene. The germline V gene encodes CDR1 SGHAT and CDR2 FQNNGV. CDR3 length: 18 amino acids. The CDR3: CASSSLTGARLANYGYTF. DNA of the CDR3: TGTGCCAGCAGCTCCCTTACAGGGGCCCGACTAGCTAACTATGGCTACACCTTC. Full variable domain (rest looked up from reference TRBV11-2 and TRBJ1-2): EAGVAQSPRYKIIEKRQSVAFWCNPISGHATLYWYQQILGQGPKLLIQFQNNGVVDDSQLPKDRFSAERLKGVDSTLKIQPAKLEDSAVYLCASSSLTGARLANYGYTFGSGTRLTVV.

This chain joins TRBV5-6 and TRBJ1-4, with 9 bases matching TRBD1. Trimming cost V 4 bases and J 7 bases; bases outside gene matches: 8. CDR3 size: 15 residues. CDR1 and CDR2 (germline): SGHDT, YYEEEE. The CDR3 DNA reads as TGTGCCAGCAGCCCTGGGACAGGGAATCGTGAAAAACTGTTTTTT. It specifies CASSPGTGNREKLFF.